This paragraph covers one TCR beta chain sequence. Its antigen is still unknown. Germline V lookup: CDR1 ENHRY, CDR2 SYGVKD. V gave up 2 bases and J gave up 7 bases, with 11 bases separating them. The CDR3 runs 13 residues. The use of a sample-barcoded 5' primer and a J-beta primer mix characterized a second PCR of about 6 to 11 cycles. Each CDR3 protein gets one entry after TCRdb re-called the 5' RACE reads with MiXCR. The profile covers 900,000 to 950,000 distinct CDR3 sequences, with about 28% appearing a single time and roughly a tenth taken by the ten largest. The record originates from a study of blood T cells in healthy people across ages. Notes on the study in general: Diversity of TCR beta per million T cells declined in a roughly linear way with age.

This same sample was also taken into another study, of T cells of mothers and their children.

This receptor was taken from a woman aged 40-49 years in good health. The sample comprised blood. The rearrangement links TRBV10-3 to TRBJ1-2; D not certain. CDR3 DNA sequence: TGTGCCATCAGTGAGATGGATATGGGTGGCTACACCTTC. Its protein product is CAISEMDMGGYTF.